This is a list of T cell receptor beta chains from one sample in a study of cytomegalovirus exposure and HLA in healthy donors. Sequencing was performed with immunoSEQ multiplex PCR; in TCRdb, only in-frame clones are kept and a portion is missing. The top ten clones hold approximately 5.1% of a sample with 100,000 to 120,000 clones, just under 80% of them seen once. The sequenced sample consisted of PBMCs. These receptors were obtained from a male donor in good health and CMV-seronegative. Each CDR3 is given with its conserved first and last residue. A D gene is named only where the DNA matches it firmly. Part of the rows lack a size; the others show once, few, many or a class for expanded clones.

TRBV29-1,TRBJ2-7,-,-,CSVELPGRSSYEQYF,TGCAGCGTTGAACTGCCCGGAAGGAGCTCCTACGAGCAGTACTTC
TRBV4-1,TRBJ2-1,-,TRBD1,CASSQEFQQGVDEQFF,TGCGCCAGCAGCCAAGAATTCCAACAGGGGGTGGATGAGCAGTTCTTC
TRBV4-2,TRBJ1-5,-,-,CASSQALQGNQPQHF,TGTGCCAGCAGCCAAGCCCTGCAGGGCAATCAGCCCCAGCATTTT
TRBV18,TRBJ1-1,-,-,CASSPQGYGNTEAFF,TGTGCCAGCTCACCGCAGGGTTACGGGAACACTGAAGCTTTCTTT
TRBV25-1,TRBJ2-5,-,-,CASSDFPVSQETQYF,TGTGCCAGCAGTGATTTTCCCGTGAGCCAAGAGACCCAGTACTTC
TRBV6-5,TRBJ2-2,few,-,CASSGRVGNTGELFF,TGTGCCAGCAGTGGCAGGGTAGGGAACACCGGGGAGCTGTTTTTT
TRBV19,TRBJ1-1,-,-,CASSYRDTEAFF,TGTGCCAGTAGTTACAGGGATACTGAAGCTTTCTTT
TRBV18,TRBJ2-5,-,TRBD1,CASSPGTGTRETQYF,TGTGCCAGCTCCCCCGGGACAGGTACGCGAGAGACCCAGTACTTC
TRBV5-4,TRBJ2-7,few,TRBD1,CASSPDRGLYEQYF,TGTGCCAGCAGCCCGGACAGGGGACTCTACGAGCAGTACTTC
TRBV7-9,TRBJ2-7,-,-,CSSSPGDAGYEQYF,TGTTCCAGCAGTCCAGGGGACGCGGGCTACGAGCAGTACTTC
TRBV5-4,TRBJ2-3,-,-,CASSLSGTKDTQYF,TGTGCCAGCAGCTTATCCGGGACAAAAGATACGCAGTATTTT
TRBV9,TRBJ1-1,-,TRBD1,CASSLRDRGPEAFF,TGTGCCAGCAGCCTCCGGGACAGGGGGCCGGAAGCTTTCTTT
TRBV27,TRBJ2-7,once,TRBD2,CASSSQAGGLGGEQYF,TGTGCCAGCAGTTCACAAGCGGGAGGGCTTGGCGGCGAGCAGTACTTC
TRBV18,TRBJ1-1,-,-,CASSPIQNTEGTEAFF,TGTGCCAGCTCACCTATCCAAAATACAGAGGGCACTGAAGCTTTCTTT
TRBV19,TRBJ2-7,-,-,CASSPSRQTVPREQYF,TGTGCCAGTAGTCCGTCACGACAGACAGTACCGCGGGAGCAGTACTTC
TRBV5-1,TRBJ2-5,few,-,CASSLGGEETQYF,TGCGCCAGCAGCTTGGGCGGGGAAGAGACCCAGTACTTC
TRBV19,TRBJ2-4,-,-,CASNGFLTKNIQYF,TGTGCCAGTAACGGTTTTTTGACCAAAAACATTCAGTACTTC
TRBV15,TRBJ2-7,-,-,CATSTLSYEQYF,TGTGCCACCAGCACACTCTCCTACGAGCAGTACTTC
TRBV9,TRBJ2-1,-,-,CASSPGLSSYNEQFF,TGTGCCAGCAGCCCCGGACTTAGCTCCTACAATGAGCAGTTCTTC
TRBV27,TRBJ2-2,-,-,CASSPVVVRNTGELFF,TGTGCCAGCAGTCCGGTTGTAGTGAGGAACACCGGGGAGCTGTTTTTT
TRBV30,TRBJ2-1,few,-,CAWVGGWDEQFF,TGTGCCTGGGTGGGAGGCTGGGATGAGCAGTTCTTC
TRBV7-2,TRBJ2-7,-,-,CASTPAAGSPYEQYF,TGTGCCAGCACCCCAGCGGCGGGCTCCCCCTACGAGCAGTACTTC
TRBV27,TRBJ2-5,-,-,CASSLFRESRETQYF,TGTGCCAGCAGTTTGTTCCGGGAGAGCCGGGAGACCCAGTACTTC
TRBV9,TRBJ2-2,-,TRBD2,CASSVGPGPEAGVTGELFF,TGTGCCAGCAGCGTAGGCCCAGGGCCGGAGGCGGGAGTCACCGGGGAGCTGTTTTTT
TRBV11-3,TRBJ2-1,once,-,CASSFDNEQFF,TGTGCCAGCAGCTTCGACAATGAGCAGTTCTTC
TRBV4-1,TRBJ1-5,-,-,CASSQEGQRNQPQHF,TGCGCCAGCAGCCAAGAGGGACAACGCAATCAGCCCCAGCATTTT
TRBV7-3,TRBJ1-2,-,TRBD1,CASPTPSTGAAYGYTF,TGTGCCAGCCCTACCCCGTCGACAGGGGCCGCCTATGGCTACACCTTC
TRBV7-6,TRBJ1-4,-,-,CASSLEGGHEKLFF,TGTGCCAGCAGCTTAGAAGGGGGTCATGAAAAACTGTTTTTT
TRBV9,TRBJ1-2,-,-,CASSVEPGRGYTF,TGTGCCAGCAGCGTAGAACCAGGCCGGGGCTACACCTTC
TRBV19,TRBJ1-1,-,-,CASAEQGSVYTEAFF,TGTGCCAGCGCCGAACAGGGTTCTGTGTACACTGAAGCTTTCTTT
TRBV4-2,TRBJ2-3,-,TRBD1,CASSQVTGGPDTQYF,TGTGCCAGCAGCCAAGTGACAGGGGGCCCAGATACGCAGTATTTT
TRBV4-3,TRBJ1-2,-,-,CASSQEVLFFSGRGNNYDYTF,TGCGCCAGCAGCCAAGAAGTTCTTTTCTTTTCGGGCAGGGGTAATAACTATGACTACACCTTC
TRBV4-2,TRBJ2-1,-,TRBD2,CASSQDLSGRPNEQFF,TGTGCCAGCAGCCAAGATTTAAGCGGGAGACCCAATGAGCAGTTCTTC
TRBV29-1,TRBJ1-5,once,TRBD1,CSVAGDRDQPQHF,TGCAGCGTTGCCGGGGACAGGGATCAGCCCCAGCATTTT
TRBV29-1,TRBJ1-4,-,TRBD1,CSVGRDRGAEKLFF,TGCAGCGTTGGTAGGGACAGGGGGGCTGAAAAACTGTTTTTT
TRBV4-1,TRBJ2-5,-,-,CASSQDRGKETQYF,TGCGCCAGCAGCCAAGATCGAGGAAAAGAGACCCAGTACTTC
TRBV27,TRBJ1-4,-,TRBD1,CASGRGTGGSGKLFF,TGTGCCAGCGGGCGGGGGACAGGGGGAAGTGGAAAACTGTTTTTT
TRBV10-3,TRBJ2-7,-,-,CAISESSQGSSSYEQYF,TGTGCCATCAGTGAGTCGAGTCAGGGCTCCTCTTCCTACGAGCAGTACTTC
TRBV6-1,TRBJ2-3,-,-,CASPWGRTDTQYF,TGTGCCAGCCCATGGGGCCGCACAGATACGCAGTATTTT
TRBV6-1,TRBJ2-7,-,TRBD1,CASRKQGSDEQYF,TGTGCCAGCAGGAAACAGGGGTCCGACGAGCAGTACTTC
TRBV19,TRBJ1-4,-,-,CASSNRNEKLFF,TGTGCCAGTAGTAACAGGAATGAAAAACTGTTTTTT
TRBV9,TRBJ2-2,-,TRBD2,CASSRFSGRGGTGELFF,TGTGCCAGCAGCCGATTTAGCGGGAGAGGGGGAACCGGGGAGCTGTTTTTT
TRBV30,TRBJ2-7,once,-,CACSSSSYEQYF,TGTGCCTGCTCTTCTAGCTCCTACGAGCAGTACTTC
TRBV7-8,TRBJ2-7,-,TRBD2,CASSRRLAGDYEQYF,TGTGCCAGCAGTCGGAGACTAGCGGGAGACTACGAGCAGTACTTC
TRBV27,TRBJ1-2,-,-,CASSSTSGYYGYTF,TGTGCCAGCAGTTCGACCTCAGGGTACTATGGCTACACCTTC
TRBV18,TRBJ2-7,-,TRBD1,CASSPKTGAYEQYF,TGTGCCAGCTCACCAAAGACAGGGGCGTACGAGCAGTACTTC
TRBV29-1,TRBJ2-3,-,-,CSAHRQESDTQYF,TGCAGCGCACACCGACAGGAATCAGATACGCAGTATTTT
TRBV5-5,TRBJ2-7,few,-,CASAPGINAYEQYF,TGTGCCTCAGCACCAGGCATAAATGCCTACGAGCAGTACTTC
TRBV4-1,TRBJ2-2,-,TRBD2,CASSQAGGATGELFF,TGCGCCAGCAGCCAAGCGGGGGGGGCGACCGGGGAGCTGTTTTTT
TRBV6-6,TRBJ2-3,-,-,CASSDQGDTQYF,TGTGCCAGCAGCGACCAGGGGGATACGCAGTATTTT
TRBV10-3,TRBJ1-2,-,-,CAISDVRDISPYGYTF,TGTGCCATCAGTGACGTAAGGGACATTTCCCCTTATGGCTACACCTTC
TRBV15,TRBJ2-5,-,-,CATSRVLEETQYF,TGTGCCACCAGCAGAGTTCTAGAGGAGACCCAGTACTTC
TRBV11-2,TRBJ1-5,-,-,CASSSLRGGHYSNQPQHF,TGTGCCAGCAGCTCCCTCCGAGGCGGTCATTATAGCAATCAGCCCCAGCATTTT